This TCR beta chain is drawn from a study of long-term antiretroviral therapy in people with HIV. Overall study context: The oldest specimens predate the 2015 immediate-ART recommendation by about a decade. Study-wide results and limits: Repertoire composition at all time points was dominated by clones that had expanded before ART. Relative to control repertoires, HIV repertoires exhibited narrower CDR3 length ranges.

As to this clone: Its antigen is unknown.

Samples were assayed with immunoSEQ v3.0 at survey level. Assay: immunoSEQ multiplex PCR; the TCRdb copy retains only in-frame clones and omits some. The sample lists around 37,000 clones, about 82% occurring once. V was pared by 0 bases and J by 4 bases, with 16 bases between. The CDR3 has 16 residues. CDR1 and CDR2 (germline): SGHDT, YYEEEE. V gene TRBV5-6 combines with J gene TRBJ1-2, with a weak D call TRBD1 (6 bases). This material consisted of unsorted PBMCs, taken about 3.5 years after starting antiretroviral therapy. This receptor was obtained from a man aged 18 to 29 with HIV. The CDR3: CASSLDRLGGIYGYTF. The CDR3 DNA reads as TGTGCCAGCAGCTTGGATCGACTTGGGGGCATCTATGGCTACACCTTC.